The T cell receptor beta chain under discussion was sequenced for a study of blood T cell repertoires in COVID-19 (dated by TCRdb to 2019 to 2021). With respect to the entire study: The collaborator samples originated in the United States, Italy and Spain and spanned the acute and convalescent phases of COVID-19. The repertoires were made available in a free public database intended to serve as a resource for research on the immune response to SARS-CoV-2. Sample metadata almost always included a de-identified subject ID, COVID-19 status, age in years and sex. The material from the prospective study consisted of cDNA or gDNA derived from T cells, B-cell-depleted T cells, or PBMCs. Samples were obtained from the ongoing ImmuneRACE study (first 160 participants) and from 950 to 1,500 subjects provided by 6 global collaborators. HLA class I and class II types, where available, came from metadata supplied by the sample provider rather than from assay-based typing. Subjects who had been exposed to COVID-19, were actively infected with it, or had recovered from it provided the deeply sampled blood TCRbeta repertoires that made up the dataset. Broad study findings and their caveats: How much clinical and demographic metadata was included differed by source and by participant, and the metadata was provided uncurated.

The immunoSEQ Assay, a bias-controlled multiplex PCR, was used to amplify TCRbeta CDR3 regions from genomic DNA. On the authors' methods: Within the assay, amplification of reference gene primers was used to estimate how many nucleated cells each sample contained. To quantify the absolute abundance of each unique TCRbeta CDR3 rearrangement, sequence reads were collapsed and filtered. Productive Simpson clonality was computed per sample as the square root of Simpson's diversity index over productive rearrangements. This is the immuneACCESS table as TCRdb keeps it, with only in-frame sequences that have V and J called. A part of the clones is gone; compared with another copy, unresolved V genes explain less than half, and the rest is unexplained. V, J and clone size were drawn from that table, and D and trimming were deduced from the DNA. The sample records fewer than 70,000 clones, roughly nine tenths of which are singletons. About 7.4% of the sample belongs to the ten largest clones.

About this clone: What antigen it recognizes has not been identified. No base-level quality is on record; no much larger clone is a single base apart.

The collaborating institutions used their own protocols to collect whole blood in K2EDTA tubes. Collaborator samples were shipped for TCRbeta analysis as frozen whole blood, isolated PBMCs, or DNA extracted from either sample type. This TCR derives from a middle-aged man with active COVID-19. The sequenced sample was peripheral blood.

The DNA sequence is as follows: TGTGCCAGCAACACAGGGGGCGCCGGAAACGAGCAGTACTTC. Its protein is CASNTGGAGNEQYF. The chain is assembled from TRBV5-6 and TRBJ2-7; 9 of the junction bases match TRBD1. CDR1 SGHDT and CDR2 YYEEEE were looked up in the germline V gene. Trimming leaves V shorter by 6 bases and J shorter by 5 bases, with the junction holding 9 bases beyond the gene matches. Including cysteine and phenylalanine, the CDR3 has 14 amino acids. This entry keeps only the CDR3 DNA: 42 bases, framed from base 1.